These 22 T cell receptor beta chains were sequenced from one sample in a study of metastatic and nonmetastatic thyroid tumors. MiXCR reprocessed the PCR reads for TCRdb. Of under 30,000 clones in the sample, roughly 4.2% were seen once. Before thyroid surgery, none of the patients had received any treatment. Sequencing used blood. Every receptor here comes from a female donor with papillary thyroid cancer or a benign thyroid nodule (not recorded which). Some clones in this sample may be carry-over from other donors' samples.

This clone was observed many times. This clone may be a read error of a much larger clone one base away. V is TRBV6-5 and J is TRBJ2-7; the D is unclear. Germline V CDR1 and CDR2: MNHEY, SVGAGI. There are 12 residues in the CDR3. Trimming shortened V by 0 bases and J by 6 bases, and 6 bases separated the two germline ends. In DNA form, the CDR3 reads TGTGCCAGCAGTTACTCGGGGTGCGAGCAGTACTTC. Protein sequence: CASSYSGCEQYF.

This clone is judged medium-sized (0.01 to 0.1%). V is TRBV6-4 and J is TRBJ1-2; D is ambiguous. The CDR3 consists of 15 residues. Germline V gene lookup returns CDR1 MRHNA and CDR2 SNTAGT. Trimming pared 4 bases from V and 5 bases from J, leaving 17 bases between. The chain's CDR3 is CASSAGSDTLYGYTF. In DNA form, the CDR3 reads TGTGCCAGCAGTGCGGGCAGTGACACCCTTTATGGCTACACCTTC.

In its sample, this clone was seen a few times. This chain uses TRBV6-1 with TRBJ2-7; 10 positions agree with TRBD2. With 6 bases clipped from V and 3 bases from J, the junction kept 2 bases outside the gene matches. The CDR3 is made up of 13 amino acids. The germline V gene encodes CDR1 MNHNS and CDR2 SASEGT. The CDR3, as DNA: TGTGCCAGCAGGCGGACTAGCGGCTACGAGCAGTACTTC. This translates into CASRRTSGYEQYF.

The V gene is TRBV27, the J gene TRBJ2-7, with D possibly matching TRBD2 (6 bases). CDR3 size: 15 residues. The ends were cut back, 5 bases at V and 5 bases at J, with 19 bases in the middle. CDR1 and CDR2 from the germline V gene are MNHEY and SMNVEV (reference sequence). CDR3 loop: CASSPTIGSPHEQYF. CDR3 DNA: TGTGCCAGCAGTCCAACTATCGGGAGTCCCCACGAGCAGTACTTC.

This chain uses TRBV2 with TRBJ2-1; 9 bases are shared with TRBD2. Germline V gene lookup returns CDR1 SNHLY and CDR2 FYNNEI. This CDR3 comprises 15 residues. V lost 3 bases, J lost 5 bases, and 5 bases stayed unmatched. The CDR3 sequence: CASSDGAGGDNEQFF. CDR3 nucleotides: TGTGCCAGCAGTGACGGCGCGGGAGGGGACAATGAGCAGTTCTTC.

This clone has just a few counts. DNA for the CDR3: TGTGCCAGCAGCCAAACAGGACGGAACACCGGGGAGCTGTTTTTT. It codes for CASSQTGRNTGELFF. This chain uses TRBV3-1 with TRBJ2-2; D possibly corresponds to TRBD1 (5 bases). V lost 2 bases and J 1 base, leaving 8 bases between the germline ends. The CDR3 is 15 residues long. Looked up from germline, CDR1 is LGHDT and CDR2 is YNNKEL (reference sequence).

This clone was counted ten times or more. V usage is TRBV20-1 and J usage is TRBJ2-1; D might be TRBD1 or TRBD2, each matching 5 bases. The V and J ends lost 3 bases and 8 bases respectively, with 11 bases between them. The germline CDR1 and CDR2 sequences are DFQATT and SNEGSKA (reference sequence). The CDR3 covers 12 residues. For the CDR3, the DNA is TGCAGTGCTAGGGGACGGTCTTATGAGCAGTTCTTC. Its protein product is CSARGRSYEQFF.

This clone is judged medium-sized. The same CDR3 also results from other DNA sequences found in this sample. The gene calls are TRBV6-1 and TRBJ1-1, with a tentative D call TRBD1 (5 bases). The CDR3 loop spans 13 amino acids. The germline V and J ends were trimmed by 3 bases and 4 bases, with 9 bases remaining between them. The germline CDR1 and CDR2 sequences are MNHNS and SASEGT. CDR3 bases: TGTGCCAGCAGTGAGGGCAGGGTCACTGAAGCTTTCTTT. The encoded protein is CASSEGRVTEAFF.

The CDR3: CASRPRARSYEQYF. As DNA, the CDR3 is TGTGCCAGTAGACCCCGGGCCCGCTCCTACGAGCAGTACTTC. The gene calls are TRBV19 and TRBJ2-7; D ambiguous. The length of the CDR3 is 14 residues. Trimming took off 6 bases at V and 0 bases at J, with 12 bases between the two ends. CDR1 and CDR2 from the germline V gene are LNHDA and SQIVND (reference sequence).

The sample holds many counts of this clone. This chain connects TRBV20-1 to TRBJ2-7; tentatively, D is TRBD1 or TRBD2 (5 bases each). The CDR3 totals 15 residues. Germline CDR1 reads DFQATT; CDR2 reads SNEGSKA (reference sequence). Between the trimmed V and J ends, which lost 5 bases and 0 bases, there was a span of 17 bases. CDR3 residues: CSARRDALTSYEQYF. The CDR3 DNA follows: TGCAGTGCTCGCAGGGACGCCTTGACCTCCTACGAGCAGTACTTC.

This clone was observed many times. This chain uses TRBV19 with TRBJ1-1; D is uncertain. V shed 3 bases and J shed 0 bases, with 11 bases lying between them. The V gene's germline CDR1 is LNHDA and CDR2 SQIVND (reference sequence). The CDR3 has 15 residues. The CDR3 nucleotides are TGTGCCAGTAGTATGGAGACCATAATGAACACTGAAGCTTTCTTT. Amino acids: CASSMETIMNTEAFF.

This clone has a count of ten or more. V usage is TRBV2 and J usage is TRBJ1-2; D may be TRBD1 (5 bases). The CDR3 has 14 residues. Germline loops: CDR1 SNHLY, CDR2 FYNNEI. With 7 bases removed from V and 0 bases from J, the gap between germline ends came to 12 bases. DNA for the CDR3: TGTGCCAGCACCTGGGACCTTGCTAACTATGGCTACACCTTC. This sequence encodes CASTWDLANYGYTF.

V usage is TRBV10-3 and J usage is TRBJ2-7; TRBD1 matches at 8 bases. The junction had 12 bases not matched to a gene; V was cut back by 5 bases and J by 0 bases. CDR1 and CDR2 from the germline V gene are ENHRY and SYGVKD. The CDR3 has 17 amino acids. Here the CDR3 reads CAISPGTGGSVSYEQYF. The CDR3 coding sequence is TGTGCCATCAGTCCAGGTACAGGGGGTTCCGTCTCCTACGAGCAGTACTTC.

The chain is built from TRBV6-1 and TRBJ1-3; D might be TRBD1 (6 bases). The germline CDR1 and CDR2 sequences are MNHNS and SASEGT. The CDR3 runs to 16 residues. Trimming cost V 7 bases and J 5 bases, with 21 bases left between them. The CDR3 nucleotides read TGTGCCAGCATCCTGGGGCTCCAGGGGTTTAGAAACACCATATATTTT. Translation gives CASILGLQGFRNTIYF.

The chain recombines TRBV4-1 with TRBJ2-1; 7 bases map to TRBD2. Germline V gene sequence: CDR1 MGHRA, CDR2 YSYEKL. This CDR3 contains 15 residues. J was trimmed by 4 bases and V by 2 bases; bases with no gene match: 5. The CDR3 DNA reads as TGCGCCAGCAGCCAAAGAGAGGGAGGGTACAATGAGCAGTTCTTC. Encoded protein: CASSQREGGYNEQFF.

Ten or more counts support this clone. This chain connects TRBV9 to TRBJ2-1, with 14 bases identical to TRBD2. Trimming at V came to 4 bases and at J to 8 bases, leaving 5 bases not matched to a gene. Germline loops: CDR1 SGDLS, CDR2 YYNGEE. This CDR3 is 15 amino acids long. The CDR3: CASSQGTSGSYEQFF. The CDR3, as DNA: TGTGCCAGCAGCCAAGGGACTAGCGGGAGCTATGAGCAGTTCTTC.

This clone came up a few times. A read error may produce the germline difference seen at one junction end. The DNA of the CDR3 is TGTACCAGCAGCCTATACAGTAACTATGGCTACACCTTC. It is translated as CTSSLYSNYGYTF. The chain carries TRBV7-3 and TRBJ1-2; D gene ambiguous. The CDR3 length is 13 residues. Germline CDR1 and CDR2: SGHTA and FQGTGA.

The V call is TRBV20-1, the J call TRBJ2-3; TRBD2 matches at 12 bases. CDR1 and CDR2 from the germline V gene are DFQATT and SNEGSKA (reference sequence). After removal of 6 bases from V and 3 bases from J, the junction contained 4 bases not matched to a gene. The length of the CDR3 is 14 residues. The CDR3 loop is CSATTSGRTDTQYF. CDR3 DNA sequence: TGCAGTGCCACAACTAGCGGGAGGACAGATACGCAGTATTTT.

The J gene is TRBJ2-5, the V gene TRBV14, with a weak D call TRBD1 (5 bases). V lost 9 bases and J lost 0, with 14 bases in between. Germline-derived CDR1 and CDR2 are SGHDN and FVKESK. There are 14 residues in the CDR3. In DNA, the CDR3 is TGTGCCAGAAGCACGACAGAGTACCAAGAGACCCAGTACTTC. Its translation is CARSTTEYQETQYF.

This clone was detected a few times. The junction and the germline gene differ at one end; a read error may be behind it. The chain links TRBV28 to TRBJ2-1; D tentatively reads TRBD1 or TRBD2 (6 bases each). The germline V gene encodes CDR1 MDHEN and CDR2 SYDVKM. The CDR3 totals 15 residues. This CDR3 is CASTTTGAGNNEQFF. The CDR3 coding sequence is TGCGCCAGTACCACGACAGGTGCGGGAAACAATGAGCAGTTCTTC.

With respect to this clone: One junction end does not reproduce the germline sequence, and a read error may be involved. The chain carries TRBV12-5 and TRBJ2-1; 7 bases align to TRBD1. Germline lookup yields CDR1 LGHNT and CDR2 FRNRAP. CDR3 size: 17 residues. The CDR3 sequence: CASALVLGTVSNNEQFF. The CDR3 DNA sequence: TGTGCTAGTGCTTTGGTACTGGGGACAGTAAGCAACAATGAGCAGTTCTTC.

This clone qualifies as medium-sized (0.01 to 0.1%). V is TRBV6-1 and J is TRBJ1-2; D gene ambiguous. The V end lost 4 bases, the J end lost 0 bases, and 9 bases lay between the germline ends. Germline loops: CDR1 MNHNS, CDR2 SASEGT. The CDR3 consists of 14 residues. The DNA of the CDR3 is TGTGCCAGCAGTGGACGGTTAGCTAACTATGGCTACACCTTC. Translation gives CASSGRLANYGYTF.